This TCR beta chain was profiled in a study of T cell changes during pregnancy in multiple sclerosis. Repertoires were generated with immunoSEQ multiplex PCR, while TCRdb's copy carries only in-frame clones and drops some. The sample records about 70,000 clones, under 95% being singletons. Germline V gene lookup returns CDR1 SNHLY and CDR2 FYNNEI. There are 16 residues in the CDR3. The V and J ends lost 6 bases and 9 bases, in that order; junction bases with no gene match: 13. This TCR was recovered from a female donor with multiple sclerosis, enrolled in a pregnancy study. Sequenced material: peripheral blood, taken after pregnancy. The rearrangement links TRBV2 to TRBJ2-1; 11 nucleotides match TRBD2. This chain's CDR3 is CASRGTSGSYNGEQFF. The CDR3, as DNA: TGTGCCAGCAGGGGGACTAGCGGCTCCTACAATGGTGAGCAGTTCTTC.